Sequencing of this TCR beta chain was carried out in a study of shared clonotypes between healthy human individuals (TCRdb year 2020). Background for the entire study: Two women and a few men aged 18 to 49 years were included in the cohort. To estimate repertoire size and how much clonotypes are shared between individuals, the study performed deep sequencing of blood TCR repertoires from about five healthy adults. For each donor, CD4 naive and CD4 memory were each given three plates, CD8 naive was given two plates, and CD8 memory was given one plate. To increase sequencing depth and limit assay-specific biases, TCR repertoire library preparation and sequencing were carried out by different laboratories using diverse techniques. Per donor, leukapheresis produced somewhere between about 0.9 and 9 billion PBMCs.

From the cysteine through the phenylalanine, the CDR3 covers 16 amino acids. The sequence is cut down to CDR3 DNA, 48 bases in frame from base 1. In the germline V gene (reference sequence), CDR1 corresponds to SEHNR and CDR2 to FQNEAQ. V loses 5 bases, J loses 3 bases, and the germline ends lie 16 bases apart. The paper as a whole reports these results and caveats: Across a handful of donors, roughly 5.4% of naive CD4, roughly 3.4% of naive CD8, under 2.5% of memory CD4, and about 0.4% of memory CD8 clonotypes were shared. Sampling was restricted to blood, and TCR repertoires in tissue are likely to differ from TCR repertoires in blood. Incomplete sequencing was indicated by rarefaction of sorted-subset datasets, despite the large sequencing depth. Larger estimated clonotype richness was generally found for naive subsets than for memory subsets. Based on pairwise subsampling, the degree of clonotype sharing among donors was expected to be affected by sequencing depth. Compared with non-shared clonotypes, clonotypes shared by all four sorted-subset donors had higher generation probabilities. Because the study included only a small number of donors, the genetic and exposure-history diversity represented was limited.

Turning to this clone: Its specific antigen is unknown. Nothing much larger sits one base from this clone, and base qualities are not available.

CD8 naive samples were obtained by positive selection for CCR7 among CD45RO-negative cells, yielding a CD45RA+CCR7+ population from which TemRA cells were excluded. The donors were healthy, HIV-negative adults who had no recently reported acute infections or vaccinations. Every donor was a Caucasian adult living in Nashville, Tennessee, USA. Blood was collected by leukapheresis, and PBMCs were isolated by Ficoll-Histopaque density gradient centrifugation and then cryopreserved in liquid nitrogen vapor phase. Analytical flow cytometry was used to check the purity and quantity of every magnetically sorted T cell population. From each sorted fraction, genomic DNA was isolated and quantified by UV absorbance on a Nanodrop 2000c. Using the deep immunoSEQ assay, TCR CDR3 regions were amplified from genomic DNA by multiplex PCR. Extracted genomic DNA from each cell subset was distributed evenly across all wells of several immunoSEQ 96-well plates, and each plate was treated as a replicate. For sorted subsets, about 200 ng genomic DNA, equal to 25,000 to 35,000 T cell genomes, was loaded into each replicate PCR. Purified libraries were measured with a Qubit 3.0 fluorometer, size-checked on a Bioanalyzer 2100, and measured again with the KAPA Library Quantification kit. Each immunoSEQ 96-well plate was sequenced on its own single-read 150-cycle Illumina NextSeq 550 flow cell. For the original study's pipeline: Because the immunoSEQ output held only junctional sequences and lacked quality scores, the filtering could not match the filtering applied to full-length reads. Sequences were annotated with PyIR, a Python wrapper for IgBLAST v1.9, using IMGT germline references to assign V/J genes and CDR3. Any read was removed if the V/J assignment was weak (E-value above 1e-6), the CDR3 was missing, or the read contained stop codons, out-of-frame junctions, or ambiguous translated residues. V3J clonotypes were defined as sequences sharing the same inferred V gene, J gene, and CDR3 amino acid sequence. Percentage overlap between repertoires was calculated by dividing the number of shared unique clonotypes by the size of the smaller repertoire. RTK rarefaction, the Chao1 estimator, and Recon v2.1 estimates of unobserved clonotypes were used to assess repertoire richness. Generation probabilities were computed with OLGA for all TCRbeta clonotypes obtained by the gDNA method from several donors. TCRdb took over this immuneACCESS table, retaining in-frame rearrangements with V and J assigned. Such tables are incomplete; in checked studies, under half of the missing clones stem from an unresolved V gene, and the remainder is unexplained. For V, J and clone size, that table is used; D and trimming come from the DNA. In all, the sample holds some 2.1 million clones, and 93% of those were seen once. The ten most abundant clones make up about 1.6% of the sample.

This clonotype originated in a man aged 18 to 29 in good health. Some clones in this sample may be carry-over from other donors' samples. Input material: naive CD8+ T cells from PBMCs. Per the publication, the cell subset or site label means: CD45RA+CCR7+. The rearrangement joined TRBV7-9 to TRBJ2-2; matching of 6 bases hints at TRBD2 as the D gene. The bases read TGTGCCAGCAGCCCCCTCGTGACTAGGGACACCGGGGAGCTGTTTTTT. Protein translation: CASSPLVTRDTGELFF.